The 11 T cell receptor beta chains below all came from one sample that was sequenced in a study of T cells in Graves' hyperthyroidism and ophthalmopathy. TCR beta CDR3 regions were amplified from RNA transcripts. The TCR CDR3 first-round RT-PCR relied on the HTBI primer set. TCRdb redid the calling of the multiplex PCR reads with MiXCR, one entry per CDR3 protein. The sample gives 400,000 to 600,000 distinct CDR3 sequences, around 20% of which show up once; about 30% is in the top ten. Material for sequencing was blood. The receptor source for this set is a man aged 18 to 30 with Graves' hyperthyroidism.

The chain links TRBV19 to TRBJ2-5; D might be TRBD1 or TRBD2, each matching 5 bases. This CDR3 has 14 residues. CDR1 and CDR2 from the germline V gene are LNHDA and SQIVND (reference sequence). Trimming cost V 5 bases and J 3 bases, with 13 bases left between them. The CDR3 loop reads CASSRWDGEETQYF. CDR3 sequence (DNA): TGTGCCAGTAGTCGTTGGGACGGCGAAGAGACCCAGTACTTC.

The V gene is TRBV19, the J gene TRBJ1-5, with D maybe TRBD1 (5 bases). There are 17 residues in the CDR3. Germline CDR1 and CDR2: LNHDA and SQIVND (reference sequence). V lost 6 bases, J lost 0 bases, and 18 bases lay in between. CDR3 bases: TGTGCCAGTAGGGCCAGGGTCCTGCGGGATAGCAATCAGCCCCAGCATTTT. Its protein product is CASRARVLRDSNQPQHF.

This clonotype came up many times. V usage is TRBV12-3 or TRBV12-4 and J usage is TRBJ1-5, with unresolved D. V dropped 6 bases and J dropped 2 bases, with 17 bases sitting between them. CDR3 size: 16 residues. Here the CDR3 DNA reads TGTGCCAGCAGGACTAGCTCCCAGCGAGGCAATCAGCCCCAGCATTTT. Translating gives CASRTSSQRGNQPQHF.

This clonotype was detected many times. The rearrangement joins TRBV12-3 or TRBV12-4 to TRBJ2-7; 8 bases map to TRBD2. After removal of 4 bases from V and 0 bases from J, the junction contained 8 bases not matched to a gene. CDR3 size: 16 residues. CDR3 sequence reads: CASSSGGGVSSYEQYF. Here the CDR3 DNA reads TGTGCCAGCAGTTCGGGAGGGGGGGTGAGCTCCTACGAGCAGTACTTC.

At least ten counts were recorded for this clonotype. The chain combines TRBV6-2 or TRBV6-3 with TRBJ1-1, with D tentatively TRBD1 (6 bases). In germline, CDR1 is MNHEY, CDR2 SVGEGT. With 8 bases removed from V and 0 bases from J, the gap between germline ends came to 16 bases. The CDR3 runs to 15 residues. The CDR3 protein is CASGTYRDLNTEAFF. CDR3 nucleotide sequence: TGTGCCAGCGGTACCTACAGGGACCTGAACACTGAAGCTTTCTTT.

Comments on this clonotype: At one end, the junction sequence differs from germline, possibly due to a read error. The chain uses TRBV5-8 and TRBJ1-2; no clear D. CDR3 length: 13 amino acids. Germline V gene sequence: CDR1 SGHTS, CDR2 YDEGEE. CDR3 nucleotide sequence: TGTGTCAGCAGCTTGGTGAGGAACTATGGCTACACCTTC. Translated: CVSSLVRNYGYTF.

This clonotype was detected many times. The rearrangement uses TRBV29-1 and TRBJ1-1; D not resolved. V lost 8 bases to trimming and J lost 4 bases, with 17 bases between them. The CDR3 sequence is 13 residues long. Germline V gives CDR1 SQVTM, CDR2 ANQGSEA. The CDR3 sequence is CSTHGDVGTEAFF. DNA for the CDR3: TGCAGCACCCACGGGGATGTGGGCACTGAAGCTTTCTTT.

The table lists this clonotype with many counts. The V call is TRBV28, the J call TRBJ1-2; D not certain. This CDR3 region has 14 residues. Germline CDR1 is MDHEN and CDR2 is SYDVKM. Trimming removed 5 bases at V and 8 bases at J, with 18 bases between. CDR3: CASSQVGTGLGYTF. CDR3 nucleotide sequence: TGTGCCAGCAGTCAAGTGGGAACCGGGCTAGGCTACACCTTC.

This clonotype was recorded many times. The chain couples TRBV12-3 or TRBV12-4 to TRBJ1-2; 7 bases match TRBD1. V gave up 8 bases and J gave up 0 bases; unmatched junction bases: 6. The length of the CDR3 is 14 residues. The CDR3, as DNA: TGTGCCAGCGTTCGACAGGGTGCTAACTATGGCTACACCTTC. Protein product: CASVRQGANYGYTF.

In regard to this clonotype: Being one base from a much bigger clone, this may be a read error. The rearrangement uses TRBV7-3 and TRBJ1-4; D is unresolved. The length of the CDR3 is 14 residues. CDR1 and CDR2 from the germline V gene are SGHTA and FQGTGA. CDR3 residues: CASSLYGLDEKLLF. For the CDR3, the DNA is TGTGCCAGCAGCTTATACGGACTCGATGAAAAACTGCTTTTT.

This clonotype was found many times. The rearrangement uses TRBV28 and TRBJ2-5; TRBD2 is a possible D gene (6 bases). Germline V gene sequence: CDR1 MDHEN, CDR2 SYDVKM. The CDR3 totals 14 residues. V was clipped by 1 base and J by 3 bases, with 9 bases between them. The CDR3 reads CASSLFGGEETQYF. CDR3 sequence (DNA): TGTGCCAGCAGTTTATTCGGGGGTGAAGAGACCCAGTACTTC.